This T cell receptor (beta chain) came from a study of blood T cell repertoires in COVID-19. About the study: In each case, the material was cDNA or gDNA derived from T cells, B-cell-depleted T cells, or PBMCs.

Trimming cost V 0 bases and J 4 bases; bases outside gene matches: 1. Germline CDR1 and CDR2: SGHRS and YFSETQ. The CDR3 totals 15 residues. TCRdb's copy holds only in-frame clones and misses some; the assay was immunoSEQ multiplex PCR. Among about 9,000 clones listed, approximately 83% were seen once. V is TRBV5-1 and J is TRBJ1-4, with 9 bases aligning to TRBD1. This TCR derives from a human donor in a cohort sampled during active COVID-19. The sequencing input was peripheral blood. The CDR3 coding sequence is TGCGCCAGCAGCTTGGGGACAGGGGATAATGAAAAACTGTTTTTT. Translated: CASSLGTGDNEKLFF.